This is a list of T cell receptor beta chains from one sample in a study of graft-versus-host responses after intestinal transplantation. These receptors' targets are unknown. The data were produced by immunoSEQ multiplex PCR, yet TCRdb's version contains in-frame clones alone and is incomplete. The sample has 90,000 to 150,000 clones; 85% to 95% are singletons. The input for sequencing was unstimulated CD4+ T cells sorted from spleen or lymph node cells, taken before intestinal transplant. Receptors were obtained from a human donor who received an intestinal transplant. Both conserved end residues are part of each CDR3. D genes are given only for firm matches. The size entry is marked missing in some rows and otherwise reads once, few, many or a size class.

>TRBV7-2|NA|NA|TRBJ2-7
TGTGCCAGCAGCTTAGCCCGCACCTACGAGCAGTACTTC
CASSLARTYEQYF
>TRBV6-1|TRBD1|NA|TRBJ2-2
TGTGCCAGCAGACCGGGACAGGGGTCGACCGGGGAGCTGTTTTTT
CASRPGQGSTGELFF
>TRBV27|NA|NA|TRBJ2-5
TGTGCCAGCAGTATAGACAGGCAAGAGACCCAGTACTTC
CASSIDRQETQYF
>TRBV7-3|TRBD1|NA|TRBJ2-2
TGTGCCAGCAGCCCTTGGACAGGTTCGAACACCGGGGAGCTGTTTTTT
CASSPWTGSNTGELFF
>TRBV19|NA|NA|TRBJ1-5
TGTGCCAGTAGTTTAACCTACTCTAGGCCCCAGCATTTT
CASSLTYSRPQHF
>TRBV7-9|NA|once|TRBJ2-7
TGTGCCAGCAGCTTACGGGGGGCGGTCCACGAGCAGTACTTC
CASSLRGAVHEQYF
>TRBV7-3|NA|NA|TRBJ2-7
TGTGCCAGCAGCTTAGAGAATGGTGGCGCGAGGGAGCAGTACTTC
CASSLENGGAREQYF
>TRBV5-1|NA|NA|TRBJ1-4
TGCGCCAGCAGCCAGCGGAGGTCAGCCTCTTTTAATGAAAAACTGTTTTTT
CASSQRRSASFNEKLFF
>TRBV7-2|NA|once|TRBJ2-6
TGTGCCAGCAGCGCACAGGGTTGGAGCTCTGGGGCCAACGTCCTGACTTTC
CASSAQGWSSGANVLTF
>TRBV5-1|TRBD1|NA|TRBJ1-2
TGCGCCAGCAGCCGCGACAGGGCCCTTGGCTATGGCTACACCTTC
CASSRDRALGYGYTF
>TRBV27|NA|NA|TRBJ1-2
TGTGCCAGCAGTTTATCCGCCGGCAGGGTTGACGGCTACACCTTC
CASSLSAGRVDGYTF
>TRBV2|NA|NA|TRBJ2-7
TGTGCCAGCAGGGAGACAGGCGAGCAGTACTTC
CASRETGEQYF
>TRBV7-9|NA|NA|TRBJ1-2
TGTGCCAGCAGCCTGGACACGTGGAACTATGGCTACACCTTC
CASSLDTWNYGYTF
>TRBV29-1|NA|NA|TRBJ1-3
TGCAGCGTTCGAGGGGGGAGCTCTGGAAACACCATATATTTT
CSVRGGSSGNTIYF
>TRBV6-6|NA|NA|TRBJ1-4
TGTGCCAGCAGTTACTCGTCGGGGTTGGGTGAAAAACTGTTTTTT
CASSYSSGLGEKLFF